This TCR beta chain is drawn from a study of cytomegalovirus exposure and HLA in healthy donors. General study findings and limits: Cytomegalovirus-associated TCR beta chains were listed, numbering some 180.

Researchers ran the PCR with 60 Vbeta and 13 Jbeta primers. Repertoires were generated with immunoSEQ multiplex PCR, while TCRdb's copy carries only in-frame clones and drops some. The table has more than 150,000 clones, about 80% seen once. The ends were cut back, 3 bases at V and 7 bases at J, with 13 bases in the middle. The CDR3 runs 13 residues. Looked up from germline, CDR1 is SGDLS and CDR2 is YYNGEE. This clone has more than one count but fewer than ten. Its antigen is as yet unknown. This TCR derives from a woman between 18 and 29 years old in good health and CMV-seropositive. The genes are TRBV9 and TRBJ1-1, with D maybe TRBD1 (6 bases). Sequencing input: PBMCs. The CDR3 DNA is TGTGCCAGCAGCGAACAGGGCCTGGGTGAAGCTTTCTTT. Its protein product is CASSEQGLGEAFF.